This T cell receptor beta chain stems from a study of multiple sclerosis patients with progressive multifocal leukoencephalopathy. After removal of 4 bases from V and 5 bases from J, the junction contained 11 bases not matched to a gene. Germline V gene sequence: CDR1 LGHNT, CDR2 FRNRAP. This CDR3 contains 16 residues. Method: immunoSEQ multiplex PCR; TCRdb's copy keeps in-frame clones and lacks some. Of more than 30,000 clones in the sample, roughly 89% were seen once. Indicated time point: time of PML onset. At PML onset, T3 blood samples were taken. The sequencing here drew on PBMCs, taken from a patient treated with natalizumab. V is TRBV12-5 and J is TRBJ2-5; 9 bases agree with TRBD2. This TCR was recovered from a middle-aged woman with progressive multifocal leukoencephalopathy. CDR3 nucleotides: TGTGCTAGTGGTTCCGCCGCTAGCGGGAATGTGGAGACCCAGTACTTC. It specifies CASGSAASGNVETQYF.